Listed here are 2 T cell receptor beta chains from one sample, sequenced in a study of blood T cell repertoires in COVID-19. Here immunoSEQ multiplex PCR was the method, and the copy in TCRdb shows in-frame clones only, minus some. The table records about 170,000 clones, roughly four fifths of them present only once. Sequenced input: peripheral blood. All receptors come from a woman older than 75 with COVID-19, enrolled during active disease.

The genes are TRBV3-1 (or the pseudogene TRBV3-2) and TRBJ2-3; 7 positions agree with TRBD2. CDR1 is LGHDT, CDR2 YNNKEL, per germline (reference sequence). CDR3 length equals 14 residues. Losses at the gene ends were 5 bases for V and 0 bases for J; bases not matched to a gene: 2. The CDR3 is CASSSGGSTDTQYF. DNA of the CDR3: TGTGCCAGCAGCTCCGGGGGGAGCACAGATACGCAGTATTTT.

This clone turned up a few times. The chain couples TRBV5-1 to TRBJ2-7; 8 bases align to TRBD2. Germline CDR1 is SGHRS and CDR2 is YFSETQ. The trim removed 1 base at V and 4 bases at J, leaving 7 bases unmatched. CDR3 length: 15 amino acids. The CDR3 is CASSLKASGSYEQYF. In DNA, the CDR3 is TGCGCCAGCAGCTTGAAGGCTAGCGGGTCATACGAGCAGTACTTC.